This T cell receptor (beta chain) was sequenced in a study of cytomegalovirus exposure and HLA in healthy donors. Study-level points and caveats: Despite most TCR sequences being rare, some public TCRs occurred in many donors. Subsequent analysis showed first-cohort TCR clusters tending to co-occur in roughly 130 validation repertoires. Cytomegalovirus association was listed for 150 or so TCR beta chains. Diagnosis of cytomegalovirus status made by the classifier reportedly showed high specificity and sensitivity.

TCRdb's table, derived via immunoSEQ multiplex PCR, lists solely in-frame clones and lacks some. Among more than 85,000 clones listed, around 89% were seen once. V was clipped by 6 bases and J by 4 bases, with 10 bases between them. The germline V gene encodes CDR1 MNHEY and CDR2 SMNVEV (reference sequence). The CDR3 has 13 amino acids. For this clone: Its antigen remains unknown.

The genes are TRBV27 and TRBJ2-1; tentatively, D is TRBD2 (6 bases). The TCR originated in a woman aged 25 to 39 in good health and CMV-seropositive. Specimen: PBMCs. CDR3 sequence reads: CASSLGLYNEQFF. In DNA form, the CDR3 reads TGTGCCAGCAGCCTGGGACTTTACAATGAGCAGTTCTTC.